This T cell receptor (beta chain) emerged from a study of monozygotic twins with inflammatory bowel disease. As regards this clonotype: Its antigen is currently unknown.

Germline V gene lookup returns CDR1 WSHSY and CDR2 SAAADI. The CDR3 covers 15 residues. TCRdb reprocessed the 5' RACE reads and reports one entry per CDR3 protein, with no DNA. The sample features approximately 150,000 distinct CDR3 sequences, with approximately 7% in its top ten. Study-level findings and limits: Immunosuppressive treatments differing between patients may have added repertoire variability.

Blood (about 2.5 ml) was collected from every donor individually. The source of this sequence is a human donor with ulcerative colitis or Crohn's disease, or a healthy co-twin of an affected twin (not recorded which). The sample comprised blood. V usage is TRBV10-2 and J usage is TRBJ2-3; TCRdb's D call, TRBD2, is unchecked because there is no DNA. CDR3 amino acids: CASSERLAGGNTQYF.